This TCR beta chain was retrieved from a study of CD8 T cells in Susac syndrome. Germline assignment: CDR1 MNHEY and CDR2 SVGEGT. Between the trimmed V and J ends, which lost 6 bases and 5 bases, there was a span of 26 bases. The CDR3 has 17 residues. TEMRA cells were FACS-enriched, with CD8+ and CD4+ T cells isolated negatively. RNA totalling roughly 0.45 to 1 ug underwent reverse transcription with random hexamers. TCRdb redid the calling of the immunoSEQ multiplex PCR reads with MiXCR, one entry per CDR3 protein. This table holds more than 55,000 distinct CDR3 sequences, under 96% found once. The V gene is TRBV6-2 or TRBV6-3, the J gene TRBJ2-7, with D perhaps TRBD1 (6 bases). Sequencing was done on a sample of CD4+ T cells from PBMCs. The sequence came from a human donor with multiple sclerosis. The CDR3 here is CASSLGAGTSLTDEQYF. As DNA, the CDR3 is TGTGCCAGCAGCCTCGGGGCAGGGACATCTCTTACGGACGAGCAGTACTTC.